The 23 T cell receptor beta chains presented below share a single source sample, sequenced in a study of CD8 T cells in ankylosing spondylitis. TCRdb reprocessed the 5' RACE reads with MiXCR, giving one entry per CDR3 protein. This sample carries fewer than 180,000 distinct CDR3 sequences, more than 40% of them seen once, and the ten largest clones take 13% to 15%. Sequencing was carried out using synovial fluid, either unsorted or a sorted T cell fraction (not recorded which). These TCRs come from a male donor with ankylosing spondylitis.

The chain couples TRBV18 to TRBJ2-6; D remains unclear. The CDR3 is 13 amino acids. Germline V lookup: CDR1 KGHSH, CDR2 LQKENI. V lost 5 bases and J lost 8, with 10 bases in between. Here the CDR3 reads CASSSLQTNVLTF. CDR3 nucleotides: TGTGCCAGCTCAAGCTTACAGACCAACGTCCTGACTTTC.

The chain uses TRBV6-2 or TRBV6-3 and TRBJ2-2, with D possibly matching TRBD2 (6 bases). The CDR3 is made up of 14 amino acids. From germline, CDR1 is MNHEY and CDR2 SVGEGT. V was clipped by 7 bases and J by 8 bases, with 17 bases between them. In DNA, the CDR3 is TGTGCCAGCAATACGGGACTCCTCCCGGGGGAGCTGTTTTTT. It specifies CASNTGLLPGELFF.

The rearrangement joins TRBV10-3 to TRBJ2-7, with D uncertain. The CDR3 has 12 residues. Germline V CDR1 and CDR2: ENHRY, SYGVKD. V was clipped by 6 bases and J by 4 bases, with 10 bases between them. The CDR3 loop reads CAISLSGYEQYF. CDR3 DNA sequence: TGTGCCATCAGCCTCAGTGGGTACGAGCAGTACTTC.

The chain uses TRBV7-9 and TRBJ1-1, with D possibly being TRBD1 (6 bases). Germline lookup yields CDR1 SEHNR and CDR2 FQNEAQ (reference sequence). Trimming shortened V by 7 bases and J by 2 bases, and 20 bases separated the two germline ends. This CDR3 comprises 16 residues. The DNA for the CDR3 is TGTGCCAGCACCCCGAAGGGGACAACGAGTAACACTGAAGCTTTCTTT. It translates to CASTPKGTTSNTEAFF.

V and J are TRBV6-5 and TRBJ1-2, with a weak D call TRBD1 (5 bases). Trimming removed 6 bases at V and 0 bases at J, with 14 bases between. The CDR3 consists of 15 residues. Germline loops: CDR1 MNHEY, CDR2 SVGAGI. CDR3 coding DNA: TGTGCCAGCAGATTACATGACAGCCCTAACTATGGCTACACCTTC. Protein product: CASRLHDSPNYGYTF.

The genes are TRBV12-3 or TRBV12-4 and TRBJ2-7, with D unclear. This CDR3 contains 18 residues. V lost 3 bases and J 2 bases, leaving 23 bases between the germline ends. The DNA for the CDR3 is TGTGCCAGCAGTTTCTGGGCCCAATTGTCGACCCCCCCCTACGAGCAGTACTTC. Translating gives CASSFWAQLSTPPYEQYF.

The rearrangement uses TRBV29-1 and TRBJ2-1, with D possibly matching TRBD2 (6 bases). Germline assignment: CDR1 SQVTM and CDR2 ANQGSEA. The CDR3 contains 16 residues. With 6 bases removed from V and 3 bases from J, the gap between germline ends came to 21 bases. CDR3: CSVGTVAGNFYNEQFF. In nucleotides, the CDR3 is TGCAGCGTCGGGACTGTGGCGGGAAACTTCTACAATGAGCAGTTCTTC.

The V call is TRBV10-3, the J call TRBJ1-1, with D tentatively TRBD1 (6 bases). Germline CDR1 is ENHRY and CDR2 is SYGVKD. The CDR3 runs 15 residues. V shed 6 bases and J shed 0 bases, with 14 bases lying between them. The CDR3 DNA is TGTGCCATCAGCCCCCGGGACACCTTGAACACTGAAGCTTTCTTT. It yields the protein CAISPRDTLNTEAFF.

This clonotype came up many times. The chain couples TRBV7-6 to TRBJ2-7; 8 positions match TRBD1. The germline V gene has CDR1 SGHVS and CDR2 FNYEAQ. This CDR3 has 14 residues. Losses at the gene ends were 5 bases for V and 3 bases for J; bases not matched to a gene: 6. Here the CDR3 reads CASSIWTGSYEQYF. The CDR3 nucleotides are TGTGCCAGCAGCATTTGGACAGGGAGCTACGAGCAGTACTTC.

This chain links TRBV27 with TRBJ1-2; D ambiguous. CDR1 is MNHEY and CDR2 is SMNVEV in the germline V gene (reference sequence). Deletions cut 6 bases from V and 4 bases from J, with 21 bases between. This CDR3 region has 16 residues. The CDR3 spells CASSRRFRRNLYGYTF. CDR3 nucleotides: TGTGCCAGCAGCCGCCGGTTCCGACGGAATCTCTATGGCTACACCTTC.

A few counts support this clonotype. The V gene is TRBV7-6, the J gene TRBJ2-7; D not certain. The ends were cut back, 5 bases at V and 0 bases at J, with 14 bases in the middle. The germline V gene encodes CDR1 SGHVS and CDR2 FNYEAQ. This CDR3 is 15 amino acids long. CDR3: CASSQIGYGSYEQYF. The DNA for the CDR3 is TGTGCCAGCAGCCAGATTGGTTACGGCTCCTACGAGCAGTACTTC. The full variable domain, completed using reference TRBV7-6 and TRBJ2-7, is GAGVSQSPRYKVTKRGQDVALRCDPISGHVSLYWYRQALGQGPEFLTYFNYEAQQDKSGLPNDRFSAERPEGSISTLTIQRTEQRDSAMYRCASSQIGYGSYEQYFGPGTRLTVT.

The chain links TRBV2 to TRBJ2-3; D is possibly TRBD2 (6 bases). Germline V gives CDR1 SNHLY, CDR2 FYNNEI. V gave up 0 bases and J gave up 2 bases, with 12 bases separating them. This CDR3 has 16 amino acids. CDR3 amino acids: CASSEALASVTDTQYF. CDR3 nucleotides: TGTGCCAGCAGTGAAGCGCTGGCTAGCGTCACAGATACGCAGTATTTT.

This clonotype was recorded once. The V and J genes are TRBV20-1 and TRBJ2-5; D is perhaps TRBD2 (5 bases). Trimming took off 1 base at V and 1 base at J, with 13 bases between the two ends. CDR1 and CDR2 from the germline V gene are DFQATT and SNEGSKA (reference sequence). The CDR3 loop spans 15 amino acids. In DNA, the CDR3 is TGCAGTGCTAGAGGACTATTCCCCATCCAAGAGACCCAGTACTTC. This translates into CSARGLFPIQETQYF.

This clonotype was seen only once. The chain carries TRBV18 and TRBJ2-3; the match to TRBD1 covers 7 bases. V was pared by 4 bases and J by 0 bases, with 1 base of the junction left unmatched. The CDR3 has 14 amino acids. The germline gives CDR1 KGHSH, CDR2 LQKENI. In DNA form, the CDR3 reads TGTGCCAGCTCACGACAGGGAAGCACAGATACGCAGTATTTT. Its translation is CASSRQGSTDTQYF.

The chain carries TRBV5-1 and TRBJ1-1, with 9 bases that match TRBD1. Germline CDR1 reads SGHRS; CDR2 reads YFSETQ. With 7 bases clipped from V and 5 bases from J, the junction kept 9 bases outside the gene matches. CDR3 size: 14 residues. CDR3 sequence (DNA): TGCGCCAGCGCCAGGACAGGGGCAGAGACTGAAGCTTTCTTT. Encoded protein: CASARTGAETEAFF.

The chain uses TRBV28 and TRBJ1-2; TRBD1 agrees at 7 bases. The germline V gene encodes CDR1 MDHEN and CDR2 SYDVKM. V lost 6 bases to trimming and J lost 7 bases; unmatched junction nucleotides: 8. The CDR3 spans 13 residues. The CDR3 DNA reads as TGTGCCAGCAGCTATATCAGGGGGTCTGGCTACACCTTC. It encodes CASSYIRGSGYTF.

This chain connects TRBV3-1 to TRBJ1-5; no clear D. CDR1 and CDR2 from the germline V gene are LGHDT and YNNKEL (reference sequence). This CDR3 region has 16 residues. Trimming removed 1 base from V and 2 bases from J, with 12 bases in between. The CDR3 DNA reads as TGTGCCAGCAGCCAAGGGACTGGTATTGGCAATCAGCCCCAGCATTTT. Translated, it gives CASSQGTGIGNQPQHF.

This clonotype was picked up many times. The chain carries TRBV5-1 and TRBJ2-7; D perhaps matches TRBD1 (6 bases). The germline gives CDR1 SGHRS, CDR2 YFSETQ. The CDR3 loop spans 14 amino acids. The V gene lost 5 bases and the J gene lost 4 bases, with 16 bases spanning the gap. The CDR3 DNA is TGCGCCAGCAGTTACGGGACATCCGAATACGAGCAGTACTTC. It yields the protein CASSYGTSEYEQYF.

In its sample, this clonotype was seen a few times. In DNA form, the CDR3 reads TGTGCCAGCAGCTTACCCGGTGGGGAGGCCTGGGCAGATACGCAGTATTTT. It yields the protein CASSLPGGEAWADTQYF. The V call is TRBV13, the J call TRBJ2-3; possibly TRBD2 for D (6 bases). The CDR3 is made up of 17 amino acids. V was shortened by 2 bases and J by 4 bases, with 19 bases between the two germline ends. Germline CDR1 PRHDT, CDR2 FYEKMQ (reference sequence). Full variable domain (remainder filled in from reference TRBV13 and TRBJ2-3): AAGVIQSPRHLIKEKRETATLKCYPIPRHDTVYWYQQGPGQDPQFLISFYEKMQSDKGSIPDRFSAQQFSDYHSELNMSSLELGDSALYFCASSLPGGEAWADTQYFGPGTRLTVL.

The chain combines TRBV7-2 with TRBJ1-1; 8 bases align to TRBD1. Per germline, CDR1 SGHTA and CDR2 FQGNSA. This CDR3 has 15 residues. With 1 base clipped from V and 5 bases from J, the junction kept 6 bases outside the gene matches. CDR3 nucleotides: TGTGCCAGCAGCTTAGGTTTAACAGGGGGGACTGAAGCTTTCTTT. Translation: CASSLGLTGGTEAFF.

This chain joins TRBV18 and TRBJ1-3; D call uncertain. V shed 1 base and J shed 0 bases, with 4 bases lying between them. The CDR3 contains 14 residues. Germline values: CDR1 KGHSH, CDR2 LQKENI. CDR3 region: CASSPRNSGNTIYF. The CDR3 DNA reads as TGTGCCAGCTCACCACGAAACTCTGGAAACACCATATATTTT.

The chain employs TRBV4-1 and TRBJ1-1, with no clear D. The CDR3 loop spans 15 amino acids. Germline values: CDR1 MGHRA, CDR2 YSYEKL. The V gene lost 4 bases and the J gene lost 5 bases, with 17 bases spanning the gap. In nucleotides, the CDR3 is TGCGCCAGCAGCCGCCACTTATACGGGAGGACTGAAGCTTTCTTT. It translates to CASSRHLYGRTEAFF.

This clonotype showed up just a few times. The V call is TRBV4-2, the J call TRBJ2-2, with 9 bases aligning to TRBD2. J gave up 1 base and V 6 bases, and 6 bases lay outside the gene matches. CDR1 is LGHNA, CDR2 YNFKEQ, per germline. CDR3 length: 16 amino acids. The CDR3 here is CASRHKTSGNTGELFF. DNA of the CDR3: TGTGCCAGCAGGCACAAGACTAGCGGGAACACCGGGGAGCTGTTTTTT.